The source of this TCR beta chain is a study of blood T cell repertoires in COVID-19. Study-level information: The cDNA or gDNA used as material had been derived from T cells, B-cell-depleted T cells, or PBMCs.

Sequencing used immunoSEQ multiplex PCR; TCRdb keeps in-frame clones, though not all of them. The table has around 260,000 clones, roughly 85% seen once. CDR1 and CDR2 from the germline V gene are PRHDT and FYEKMQ (reference sequence). This CDR3 has 15 amino acids. The J segment lost 1 base and the V segment lost 5 bases, leaving 3 bases of the junction unmatched. The chain uses TRBV13 and TRBJ2-3; TRBD2 aligns across 10 bases. The TCR was taken from a man aged 55-75 years who had recovered from COVID-19. The sample comprised peripheral blood. CDR3 residues: CASSLGTSGTDTQYF. For the CDR3, the DNA is TGTGCCAGCAGCCTCGGGACTAGCGGCACAGATACGCAGTATTTT.